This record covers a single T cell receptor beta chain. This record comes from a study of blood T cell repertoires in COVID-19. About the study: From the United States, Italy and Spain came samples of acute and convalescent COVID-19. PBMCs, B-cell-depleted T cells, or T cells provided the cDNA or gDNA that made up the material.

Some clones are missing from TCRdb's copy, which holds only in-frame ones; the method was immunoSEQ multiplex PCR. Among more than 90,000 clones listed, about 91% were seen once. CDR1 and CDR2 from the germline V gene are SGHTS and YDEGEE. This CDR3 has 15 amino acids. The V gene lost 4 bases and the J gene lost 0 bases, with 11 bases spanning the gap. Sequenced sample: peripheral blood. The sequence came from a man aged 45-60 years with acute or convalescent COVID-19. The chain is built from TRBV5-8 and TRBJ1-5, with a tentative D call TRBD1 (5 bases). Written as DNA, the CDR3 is TGTGCCAGCAGCCTCACCGACAGTAGCAATCAGCCCCAGCATTTT. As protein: CASSLTDSSNQPQHF.